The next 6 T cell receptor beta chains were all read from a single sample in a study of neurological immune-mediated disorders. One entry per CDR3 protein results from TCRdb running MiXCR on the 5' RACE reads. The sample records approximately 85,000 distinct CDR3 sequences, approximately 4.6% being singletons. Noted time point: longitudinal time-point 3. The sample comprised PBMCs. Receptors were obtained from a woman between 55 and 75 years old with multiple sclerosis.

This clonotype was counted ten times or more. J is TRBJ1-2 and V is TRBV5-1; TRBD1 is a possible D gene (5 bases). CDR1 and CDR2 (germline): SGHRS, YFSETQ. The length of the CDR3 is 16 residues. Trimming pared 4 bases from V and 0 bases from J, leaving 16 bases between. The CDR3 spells CASSTDGGPANYGYTF. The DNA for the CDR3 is TGCGCCAGCAGCACCGACGGGGGTCCGGCTAACTATGGCTACACCTTC.

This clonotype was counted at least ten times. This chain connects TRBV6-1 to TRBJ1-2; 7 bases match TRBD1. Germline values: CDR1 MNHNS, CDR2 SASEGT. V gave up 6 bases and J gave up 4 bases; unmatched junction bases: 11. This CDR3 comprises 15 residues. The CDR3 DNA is TGTGCCAGCAGGAGGACAGGATGGGATCTCTATGGCTACACCTTC. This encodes CASRRTGWDLYGYTF.

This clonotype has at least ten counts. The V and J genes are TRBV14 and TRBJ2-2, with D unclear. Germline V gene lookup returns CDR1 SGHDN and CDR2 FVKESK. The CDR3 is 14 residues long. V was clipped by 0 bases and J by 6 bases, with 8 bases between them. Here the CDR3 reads CASSQDRTPGELFF. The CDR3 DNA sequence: TGTGCCAGCAGCCAAGATAGGACCCCCGGGGAGCTGTTTTTT.

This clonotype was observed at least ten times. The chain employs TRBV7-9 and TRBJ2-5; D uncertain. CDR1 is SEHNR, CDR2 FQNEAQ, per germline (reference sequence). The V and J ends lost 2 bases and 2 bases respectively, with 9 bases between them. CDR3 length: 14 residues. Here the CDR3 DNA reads TGTGCCAGCAGCTTATACGGACCGCAAGAGACCCAGTACTTC. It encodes CASSLYGPQETQYF.

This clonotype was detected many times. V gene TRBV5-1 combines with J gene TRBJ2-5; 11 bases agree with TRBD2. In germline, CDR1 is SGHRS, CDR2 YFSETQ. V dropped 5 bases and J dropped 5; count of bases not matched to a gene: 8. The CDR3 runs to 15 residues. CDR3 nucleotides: TGCGCCAGCAGACAAGTAGCGGGGGGGCCGGAGACCCAGTACTTC. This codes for CASRQVAGGPETQYF.

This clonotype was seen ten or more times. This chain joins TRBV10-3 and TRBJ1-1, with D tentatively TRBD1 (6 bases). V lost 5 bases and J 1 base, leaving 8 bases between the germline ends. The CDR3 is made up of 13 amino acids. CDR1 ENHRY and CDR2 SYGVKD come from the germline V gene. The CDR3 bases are TGTGCCATCAGTTCGACAGGGAACACTGAAGCTTTCTTT. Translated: CAISSTGNTEAFF.